This T cell receptor (beta chain) appears in the sequencing data of a study of blood T cell repertoires in COVID-19. Trimming took 2 bases from V and 5 from J, leaving 12 bases between them. The CDR3 extends over 14 amino acids. Germline-derived CDR1 and CDR2 are MNHEY and SMNVEV (reference sequence). The repertoire was sequenced with immunoSEQ multiplex PCR; TCRdb's copy has only in-frame clones and lacks some. The profile covers 650,000 to 800,000 clones, with approximately 90% appearing a single time and about 0.24% taken by the ten largest. This sequence joins TRBV27 and TRBJ2-5, with D possibly matching TRBD2 (5 bases). Sequencing was performed on peripheral blood. The TCR sequence derives from a woman between 18 and 29 years old with acute or convalescent COVID-19. The CDR3 sequence: CASSLLGSRETQYF. DNA of the CDR3: TGTGCCAGCAGTTTACTTGGGAGCCGCGAGACCCAGTACTTC.